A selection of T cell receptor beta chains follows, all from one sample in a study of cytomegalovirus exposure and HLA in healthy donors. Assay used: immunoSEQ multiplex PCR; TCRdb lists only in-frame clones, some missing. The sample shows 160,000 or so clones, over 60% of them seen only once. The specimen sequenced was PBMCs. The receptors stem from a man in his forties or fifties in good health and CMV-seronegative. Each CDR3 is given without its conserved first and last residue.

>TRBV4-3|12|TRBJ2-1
ASSQTGGFNEQF
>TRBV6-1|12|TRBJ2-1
ASLSGQDYNEQF
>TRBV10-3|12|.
AIKRGEGGYEQY
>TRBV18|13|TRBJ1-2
ASSPGDRGNYGYT
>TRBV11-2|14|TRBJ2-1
ASSLESRRGNNEQF
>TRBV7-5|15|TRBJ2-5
VRSSPRAGGSQETQY
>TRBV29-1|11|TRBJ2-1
SAWTSGAAGQF
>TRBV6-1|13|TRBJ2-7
ASSEGPASSYEQY
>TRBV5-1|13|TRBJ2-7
ASRSGTQDSYEQY
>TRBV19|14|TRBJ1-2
ASSSTWTDANYGYT
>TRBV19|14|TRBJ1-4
ASSIPLWGGKEKLF
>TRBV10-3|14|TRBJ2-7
AISEQWGGRTHEQY
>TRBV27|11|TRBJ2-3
ASRPGVTDTQY
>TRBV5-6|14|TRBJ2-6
ASSSRLRSGANVLT
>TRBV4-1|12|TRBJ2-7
ASSQEGTGYEQY
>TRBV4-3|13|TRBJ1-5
ASSQDGARNQPQH
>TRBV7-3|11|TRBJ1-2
ASRKTGMGGYT
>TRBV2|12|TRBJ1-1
ASLREQGNTEAF
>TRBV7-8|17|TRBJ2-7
ASSLESGHSSGGAYEQY
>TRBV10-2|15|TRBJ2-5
ASSESGPGGTQETQY
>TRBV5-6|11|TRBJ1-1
ASSLGGDTEAF
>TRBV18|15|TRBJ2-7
ASSPRPTALTDYEQY
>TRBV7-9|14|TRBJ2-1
ASSFPRDRGRNEQF
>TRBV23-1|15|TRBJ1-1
ASSQSILRTGNTEAF
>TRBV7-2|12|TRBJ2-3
ASLTSGRSDTQY
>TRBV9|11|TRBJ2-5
ASSVRSQETQY
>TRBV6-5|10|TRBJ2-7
ATHRGPYEQY
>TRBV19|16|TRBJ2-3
ASSIGVSRGVPTDTQY
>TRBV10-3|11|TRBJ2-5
AISGGDQETQY
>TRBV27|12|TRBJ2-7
ASSRHRGTYEQY
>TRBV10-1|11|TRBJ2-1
ASSEGQFGEQF
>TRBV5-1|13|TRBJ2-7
ASSPRLGAAYEQY
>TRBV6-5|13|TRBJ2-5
ASSRTGNYQETQY
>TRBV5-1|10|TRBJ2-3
ASSPGRDTQY
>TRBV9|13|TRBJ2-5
ASSVVSGPQETQY
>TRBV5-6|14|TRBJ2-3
ASSLFGFMGTDTQY
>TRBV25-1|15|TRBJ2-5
ASSAAWGGRLQETQY
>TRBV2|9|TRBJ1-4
ASRPGEKLF
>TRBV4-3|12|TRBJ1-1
ASRLSREGTEAF
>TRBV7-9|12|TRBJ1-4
ASSLDREWGKLF
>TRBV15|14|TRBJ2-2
ATSRSDRGNTGELF
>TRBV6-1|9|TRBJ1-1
ASDGGAEAF
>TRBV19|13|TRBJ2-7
ASSIAGGFSYEQY
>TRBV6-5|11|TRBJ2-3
ASSYFGLAEQY
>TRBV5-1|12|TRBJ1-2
ASSRGQEGYGYT
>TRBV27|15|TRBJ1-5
ASSLTPRQGFSQPQH
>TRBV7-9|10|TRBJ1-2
ANGQGALGYT
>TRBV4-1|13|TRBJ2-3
ASSQDGRITDTQY
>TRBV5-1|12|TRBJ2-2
ASRRQGDTGELF